This entry is about one T cell receptor beta chain. The antigen it binds to is not known. No much larger clone exists at a distance of one base, and base qualities are not known. The data originate from a study of T cells in Graves' hyperthyroidism and ophthalmopathy (dated by TCRdb to the late 2010s). Study-level background: Peripheral blood samples were taken at initial diagnosis, before any treatment was given. A discovery cohort of fewer than 110 patients, 43 with Graves' ophthalmopathy and roughly 59 with stable Graves' hyperthyroidism, was used to find distinguishing TCR V-J signatures. Whether ophthalmopathy could be predicted prospectively was tested in an independent validation cohort made up of roughly 19 hyperthyroidism patients plus 17 patients who later progressed to ophthalmopathy. For training and testing, the approximately 92 patients in the discovery cohort were randomly divided in a 7:3 ratio. The study also compared thyroid tissue and blood T-cell repertoires from a handful of Graves' hyperthyroidism patients. Once sampling was done, hyperthyroidism patients were given methimazole at a starting dose of 30 mg daily, whereas ophthalmopathy patients were given high-dose intravenous methylprednisolone. According to the paper, TCR Vbeta CDR3 sequencing was carried out on roughly 130 peripheral blood samples, which came from under 50 ophthalmopathy, under 80 hyperthyroidism and roughly 17 progressor patients.

The TCR beta CDR3 regions were amplified from RNA transcripts. The TCR CDR3 was subjected to a first round of RT-PCR using the HTBI primer set and the Qiagen OneStep RT-PCR kit. A second multiplex PCR round built the libraries, followed by size selection and purification. Sequencing of the libraries was done on an Illumina HiSeq2000 using paired-end 100 bp reads. Regarding the original processing steps: SOAPnuke was used to process the raw data, with reads discarded if the reads contained adapters or uncalled bases, had a mean Phred below 15, or lacked an exact constant-primer or identifier match. High-quality paired reads were merged with COPE v1.2.5, and unique nucleotide sequences were defined as clonotypes. MiTCR v1.1 was used to align clonotypes to the IMGT TRBV, TRBD and TRBJ reference segments. Analysis was restricted to V-J combinations with a frequency above 0.0001, which covered about 99% of repertoires. The TCS score was defined as the ratio of F50 (clonal expansion) to E x V (chaos), calculated using BLOSUM62-based TCRdist between CDR3 peptides within each V-J. Welch's t-statistics and random forest reduced 500 to 650 V-J features to 10 to 15, which were used in a naive Bayes classifier (R e1071). Using fastp at Q25 and MiXCR, TCRdb reprocessed the public reads and kept productive beta chains. Identical CDR3 protein sequences are pooled into one entry, listed with their most common genes and DNA. The authors' filters were not applied to this entry. The sample data list around 350,000 distinct CDR3 sequences, and about 20% of these were observed just once. 3.5% to 4% of the sample lies in the top ten.

Based on the germline V gene, the CDR1 and CDR2 sequences are SGHRS and YFSETQ. Trimming takes 0 bases from V and 0 bases from J, and the germline ends sit 7 bases apart. The CDR3 runs 15 amino acids, cysteine and phenylalanine included. Kept here is only the CDR3 DNA, which spans 45 bases and is read in frame from base 1. Stable Graves' hyperthyroidism was defined as the absence of progression to ophthalmopathy over 18 months of follow-up. Hyperthyroidism patients were aged 18 to 65 years and newly diagnosed, with disease duration of less than 2 months. Exclusion was applied to patients with uncontrolled infections, other autoimmune diseases, pregnancy or lactation. Diagnoses were established on the basis of clinical symptoms, serum thyroxine and TRAb, thyroid ultrasound, and orbital computed tomography. Ficoll-Paque density gradient centrifugation was used to isolate PBMCs from 8.5 to 10 ml of fresh peripheral blood. Trizol reagent was used to extract total RNA, and RNA quality was then checked on an Agilent 2100 Bioanalyzer.

What the study reported, not specific to this receptor: Most expanded thyroid clonotypes (frequency above 0.001) were also detected in blood, a finding suggesting that blood repertoires may reflect thyroid immune responses. In cross-validation, a model built on a 13 V-J signature told ophthalmopathy apart from stable hyperthyroidism with 85% to 90% sensitivity and roughly 81% specificity, and in testing the same model reached 80%/75%. In validation, the model predicted progression to ophthalmopathy with approximately 69% sensitivity and 72.22% specificity, a median of 6.5 months before onset. Sample size was not statistically predetermined, and blinding of investigators to group allocation was not performed.

The sequenced sample consisted of blood. This sequence was found in a woman younger than 35 with Graves' hyperthyroidism. Recombination joined TRBV5-1 with TRBJ1-5; no D gene can be assigned with confidence. The DNA sequence is given as TGCGCCAGCAGCTTGGGCCCGGTTAGCAATCAGCCCCAGCATTTT. It specifies CASSLGPVSNQPQHF.